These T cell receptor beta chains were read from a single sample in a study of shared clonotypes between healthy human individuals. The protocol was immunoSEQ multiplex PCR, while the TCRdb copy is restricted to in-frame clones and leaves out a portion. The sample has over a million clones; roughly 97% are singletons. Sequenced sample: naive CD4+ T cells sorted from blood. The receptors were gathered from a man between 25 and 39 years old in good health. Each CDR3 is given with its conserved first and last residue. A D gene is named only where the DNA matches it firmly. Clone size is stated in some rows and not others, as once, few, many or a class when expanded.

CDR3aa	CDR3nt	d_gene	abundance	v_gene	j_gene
CSVARNPNEQYF	TGCAGCGTTGCACGGAATCCGAACGAGCAGTACTTC	.	.	TRBV29-1	TRBJ2-7
CASGLTPLSRAFF	TGTGCTAGTGGTTTGACCCCTCTATCGCGAGCTTTCTTT	.	.	TRBV12-5	TRBJ1-1
CASSAMTSGITDTQYF	TGTGCCAGCAGCGCCATGACTAGCGGGATAACAGATACGCAGTATTTT	TRBD2	.	TRBV9	TRBJ2-3
CASSLFEGRDYGYTF	TGTGCCAGCAGCTTATTTGAGGGTAGGGACTATGGCTACACCTTC	.	.	TRBV7-2	TRBJ1-2
CSEQGGSQETQYF	TGCAGCGAACAGGGAGGGAGCCAAGAGACCCAGTACTTC	.	.	TRBV29-1	TRBJ2-5
CASSLFHRESGELFF	TGTGCCAGCTCACTTTTCCACCGGGAGTCCGGGGAGCTGTTTTTT	.	.	TRBV18	TRBJ2-2
CASSLDRTDTQYF	TGTGCCAGCAGCTTGGACCGCACAGATACGCAGTATTTT	.	.	TRBV7-3	TRBJ2-3
CASSLGQGGAFF	TGCGCCAGCAGCCTAGGACAGGGAGGAGCTTTCTTT	TRBD1	once	TRBV5-1	TRBJ1-1
CASSEAGQETQYF	TGTGCCAGCAGTGAAGCGGGGCAAGAGACCCAGTACTTC	.	once	TRBV6-1	TRBJ2-5
CASATQGTPYEQYF	TGTGCCAGCGCAACACAGGGGACGCCCTACGAGCAGTACTTC	TRBD1	.	TRBV6-1	TRBJ2-7
CASSSWTGLSNQPQHF	TGTGCCAGCAGTTCCTGGACAGGCCTGAGCAATCAGCCCCAGCATTTT	TRBD1	.	TRBV28	TRBJ1-5
CASSQDSNQPQHF	TGCGCCAGCAGCCAAGACAGCAATCAGCCCCAGCATTTT	.	.	TRBV4-3	TRBJ1-5
CASSPGRGASSTDTQYF	TGTGCCAGCAGCCCTGGGCGGGGGGCCTCTAGCACAGATACGCAGTATTTT	TRBD2	.	TRBV11-3	TRBJ2-3
CASSQENIAVELFF	TGCGCCAGCAGCCAAGAAAATATAGCCGTGGAGCTGTTTTTT	.	.	TRBV4-1	TRBJ2-2
CASSDRARSGNTIYF	TGTGCCAGCAGTGACCGGGCGCGCAGTGGAAACACCATATATTTT	.	.	TRBV2	TRBJ1-3
CASSSSFTRDSRGRGDYEQYF	TGTGCCAGCAGTTCGTCCTTCACCCGGGACAGCCGAGGAAGGGGTGACTACGAGCAGTACTTC	TRBD1	.	TRBV27	TRBJ2-7
CASSLPGGQTYQETQYF	TGTGCCAGCAGCCTCCCCGGGGGCCAGACGTACCAAGAGACCCAGTACTTC	.	.	TRBV5-4	TRBJ2-5
CSVETGGRHEQYF	TGCAGCGTCGAAACAGGGGGTCGCCACGAGCAGTACTTC	TRBD1	.	TRBV29-1	TRBJ2-7
CASSVAGEREGRNEQFF	TGTGCCAGCAGCGTAGCTGGGGAGCGGGAGGGCCGTAATGAGCAGTTCTTC	TRBD2	.	TRBV9	TRBJ2-1
CAGSVDTLGRAAGNEQFF	TGTGCCGGCAGCGTAGACACCTTAGGGAGGGCGGCGGGCAATGAGCAGTTCTTC	TRBD2	.	TRBV9	TRBJ2-1
CASRPAGVGLYEQFF	TGTGCCAGTAGGCCAGCGGGAGTGGGTTTATATGAGCAGTTCTTC	TRBD2	.	TRBV19	TRBJ2-1
CASSGHRGPNYGYTF	TGTGCCAGCAGTGGTCACAGGGGGCCCAACTATGGCTACACCTTC	TRBD1	.	TRBV6-1	TRBJ1-2
CASSRLAGDEQFF	TGTGCCAGCTCACGGCTAGCGGGAGATGAGCAGTTCTTC	TRBD2	once	TRBV18	TRBJ2-1
CASIGLAGGTYEQYF	TGTGCCAGCATAGGATTAGCGGGCGGGACCTACGAGCAGTACTTC	TRBD2	.	TRBV2	TRBJ2-7
CASNILAGGPTNTDTQYF	TGCGCCAGCAACATACTAGCGGGAGGGCCAACGAACACAGATACGCAGTATTTT	TRBD2	.	TRBV10-2	TRBJ2-3
CASSPTGGWIAFF	TGTGCCAGCAGCCCGACTGGGGGCTGGATAGCTTTCTTT	.	.	TRBV7-2	TRBJ1-1
CASSQETGTYEQYF	TGCGCCAGCAGCCAAGAGACAGGAACCTACGAGCAGTACTTC	.	.	TRBV4-3	TRBJ2-7
CASSSLTSGGGTDTQYF	TGCGCCAGCAGCAGCCTGACTAGCGGGGGGGGCACAGATACGCAGTATTTT	TRBD2	.	TRBV5-1	TRBJ2-3
CASSLSHITTDTQYF	TGCGCCAGCAGTCTTAGCCATATTACCACAGATACGCAGTATTTT	.	.	TRBV5-1	TRBJ2-3
CASIGRGTETYEQYF	TGCGCCAGCATTGGTAGGGGGACAGAGACCTACGAGCAGTACTTC	TRBD1	once	TRBV23-1	TRBJ2-7
CASRSRVSGANVLTF	TGTGCCAGCAGGTCGAGGGTCTCTGGGGCCAACGTCCTGACTTTC	.	.	TRBV28	TRBJ2-6
CASSFSGVNIQYF	TGTGCCAGCAGCTTCAGCGGTGTAAACATTCAGTACTTC	.	once	TRBV14	TRBJ2-4
CASSPNTGGRETQYF	TGTGCCAGCTCACCTAATACAGGTGGTCGAGAGACCCAGTACTTC	.	.	TRBV18	TRBJ2-5
CASSLPQSSGRNNEQFF	TGTGCCAGCAGCCTCCCCCAGAGTAGCGGGAGGAACAATGAGCAGTTCTTC	TRBD2	.	TRBV28	TRBJ2-1
CASGRGGYGNTIYF	TGTGCCAGCGGCCGGGGGGGCTATGGAAACACCATATATTTT	.	once	TRBV28	TRBJ1-3
CASSLDVGNQPQHF	TGCGCCAGCAGCTTGGATGTCGGGAATCAGCCCCAGCATTTT	.	.	TRBV5-1	TRBJ1-5
CASSQDSLLAGAPGEQYF	TGTGCCAGCAGCCAAGACTCCCTTTTAGCGGGAGCCCCGGGAGAGCAGTACTTC	TRBD2	once	TRBV14	TRBJ2-7
CASSETGFNTGELFF	TGTGCCAGCAGTGAAACAGGATTTAACACCGGGGAGCTGTTTTTT	.	.	TRBV9	TRBJ2-2